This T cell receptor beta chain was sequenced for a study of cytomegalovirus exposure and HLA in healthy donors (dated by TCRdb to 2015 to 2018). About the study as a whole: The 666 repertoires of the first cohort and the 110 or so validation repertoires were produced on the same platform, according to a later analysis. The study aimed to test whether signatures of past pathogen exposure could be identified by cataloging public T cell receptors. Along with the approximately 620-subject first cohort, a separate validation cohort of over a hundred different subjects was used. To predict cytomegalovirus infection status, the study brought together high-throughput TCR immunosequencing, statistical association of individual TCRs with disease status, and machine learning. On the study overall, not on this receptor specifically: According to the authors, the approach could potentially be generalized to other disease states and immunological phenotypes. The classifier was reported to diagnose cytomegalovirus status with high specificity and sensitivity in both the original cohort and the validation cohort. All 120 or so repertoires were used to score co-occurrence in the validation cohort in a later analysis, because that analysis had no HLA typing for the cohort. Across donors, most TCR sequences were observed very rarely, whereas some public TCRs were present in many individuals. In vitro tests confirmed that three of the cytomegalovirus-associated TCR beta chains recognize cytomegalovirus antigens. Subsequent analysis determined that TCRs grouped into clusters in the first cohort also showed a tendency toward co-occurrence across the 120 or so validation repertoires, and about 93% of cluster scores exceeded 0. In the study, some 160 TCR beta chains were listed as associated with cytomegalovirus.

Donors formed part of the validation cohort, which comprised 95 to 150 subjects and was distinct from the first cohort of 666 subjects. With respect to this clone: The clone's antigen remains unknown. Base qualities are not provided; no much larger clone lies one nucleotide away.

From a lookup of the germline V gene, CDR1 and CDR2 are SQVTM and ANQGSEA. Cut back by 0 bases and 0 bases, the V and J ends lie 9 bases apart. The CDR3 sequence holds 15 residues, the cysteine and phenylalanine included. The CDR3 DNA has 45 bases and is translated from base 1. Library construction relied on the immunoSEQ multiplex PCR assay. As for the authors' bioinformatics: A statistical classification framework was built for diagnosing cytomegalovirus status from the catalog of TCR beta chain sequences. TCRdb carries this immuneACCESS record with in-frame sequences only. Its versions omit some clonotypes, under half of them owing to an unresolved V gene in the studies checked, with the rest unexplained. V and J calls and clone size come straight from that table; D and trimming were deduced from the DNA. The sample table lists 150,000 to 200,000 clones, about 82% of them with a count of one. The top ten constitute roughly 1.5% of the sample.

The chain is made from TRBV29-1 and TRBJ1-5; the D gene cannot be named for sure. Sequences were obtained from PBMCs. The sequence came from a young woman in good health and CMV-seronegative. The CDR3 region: CSVEDRGDSNQPQHF. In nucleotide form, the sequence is TGCAGCGTTGAAGATAGAGGTGATAGCAATCAGCCCCAGCATTTT.